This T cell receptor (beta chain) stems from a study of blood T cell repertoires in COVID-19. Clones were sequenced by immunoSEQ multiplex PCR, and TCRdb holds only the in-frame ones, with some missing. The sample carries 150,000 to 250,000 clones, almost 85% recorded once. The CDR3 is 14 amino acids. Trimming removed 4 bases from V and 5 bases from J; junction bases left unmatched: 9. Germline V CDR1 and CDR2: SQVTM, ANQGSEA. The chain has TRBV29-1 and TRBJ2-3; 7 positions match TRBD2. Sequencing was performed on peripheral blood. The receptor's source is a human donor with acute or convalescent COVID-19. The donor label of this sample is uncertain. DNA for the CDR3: TGCAGCGTTGGGGCAGCGGGGCCTAGAGATACGCAGTATTTT. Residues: CSVGAAGPRDTQYF.